These 18 T cell receptor beta chains came from one sample sequenced in a study of naive and memory T cell subsets. An equimolar mix of two oligonucleotides served as the beta constant-region primer for TRBC1 and TRBC2. TCRdb passed the UMI-ligation and nested PCR reads through MiXCR, listing each CDR3 protein once. The table records about 90,000 distinct CDR3 sequences, roughly 7% of them present only once. What was sequenced was central memory CD4+ T cells from blood. The receptor set was obtained from a human donor in good health.

The V gene is TRBV30, the J gene TRBJ1-6, with unresolved D. The germline V gene encodes CDR1 GTSNPN and CDR2 SVGIG (reference sequence). Trimming removed 2 bases at V and 5 bases at J, with 10 bases between. The length of the CDR3 is 14 residues. CDR3: CAWSIGQNNSPLHF. CDR3 DNA: TGTGCCTGGAGTATTGGGCAGAATAATTCACCCCTCCACTTT. Supplemented by reference TRBV30 and TRBJ1-6, the full variable domain reads SQTIHQWPATLVQPVGSPLSLECTVEGTSNPNLYWYRQAAGRGLQLLFYSVGIGQISSEVPQNLSASRPQDRQFILSSKKLLLSDSGFYLCAWSIGQNNSPLHFGNGTRLTVT.

This clonotype was counted at least ten times. The V and J genes are TRBV24-1 and TRBJ2-2; the D gene is possibly TRBD1 (6 bases). Trimming cost V 10 bases and J 5 bases, with 16 bases left between them. This CDR3 region has 14 residues. CDR1 is KGHDR and CDR2 is SFDVKD in the germline V gene. DNA for the CDR3: TGTGCCACAACCGGGACACCCGTTACCGGGGAGCTGTTTTTT. Protein sequence: CATTGTPVTGELFF.

This clonotype has at least ten counts. V gene TRBV7-2 combines with J gene TRBJ2-3; unclear D gene. V lost 0 bases to trimming and J lost 1 base, with 8 bases between them. Germline V gene sequence: CDR1 SGHTA, CDR2 FQGNSA. The CDR3 loop spans 15 amino acids. The CDR3 DNA sequence: TGTGCCAGCAGCTTAGCTACCACCCGCACAGATACGCAGTATTTT. This gives the protein CASSLATTRTDTQYF. The variable domain in full, completed from reference TRBV7-2 and TRBJ2-3, reads GAGVSQSPSNKVTEKGKDVELRCDPISGHTALYWYRQSLGQGLEFLIYFQGNSAPDKSGLPSDRFSAERTGGSVSTLTIQRTQQEDSAVYLCASSLATTRTDTQYFGPGTRLTVL.

This chain joins TRBV12-3 or TRBV12-4 and TRBJ1-3; TRBD1 is a possible D gene (5 bases). This CDR3 has 16 residues. V lost 2 bases to trimming and J lost 4 bases, with 15 bases between them. The CDR3 region is CASSLIGGAQGNTIYF. CDR3 sequence (DNA): TGTGCCAGCAGTTTAATCGGAGGGGCGCAAGGAAACACCATATATTTT.

This clonotype has a count of ten or more. The V and J genes are TRBV2 and TRBJ1-4; a possible D gene is TRBD1 (6 bases). This CDR3 is 13 amino acids long. Germline CDR1 is SNHLY and CDR2 is FYNNEI. Trimming cost V 8 bases and J 15 bases, with 22 bases left between them. CDR3 sequence (DNA): TGTGCCAGCGGACAGATTGGTGAACGGGTGGTGTTTTTT. Translation: CASGQIGERVVFF.

This clonotype was detected ten times or more. J is TRBJ2-1 and V is TRBV20-1; the D is unclear. The CDR3 consists of 12 residues. CDR1 and CDR2 (germline): DFQATT, SNEGSKA (reference sequence). V dropped 4 bases and J dropped 7 bases, with 11 bases sitting between them. CDR3 in DNA: TGCAGTGCTACCCGACGCCAGAATGAGCAGTTCTTC. This codes for CSATRRQNEQFF.

The rearrangement links TRBV5-1 to TRBJ2-7; 9 bases line up with TRBD1. The CDR3 contains 15 residues. V trimming: 7 bases; J trimming: 5 bases; junction bases outside the gene matches: 13. Looked up from germline, CDR1 is SGHRS and CDR2 is YFSETQ. The CDR3 coding sequence is TGCGCCAGCGGACTAACGGGACAGGGCCCCCACGAGCAGTACTTC. It codes for CASGLTGQGPHEQYF.

This clonotype was recorded at least ten times. Written as DNA, the CDR3 is TGTGCCAGCAGTTACAGGTTGGGTGAGCAGTACTTC. It is translated as CASSYRLGEQYF. This rearrangement joins TRBV6-5 to TRBJ2-7, with unresolved D. Trimming stripped 2 bases from V and 7 bases from J, with 9 bases between. CDR1 is MNHEY, CDR2 SVGAGI, per germline. The CDR3 sequence is 12 residues long.

As to this clonotype: One end of the junction fails to match germline, which may point to a read error. V gene TRBV6-6 combines with J gene TRBJ1-3; D ambiguous. This CDR3 has 15 residues. The V gene's germline CDR1 is MNHNY and CDR2 SVGAGI (reference sequence). CDR3 amino acids: CASSDSGSSGNTIYF. The DNA of the CDR3 is TGTGCCAGCAGTGACTCAGGCAGCTCTGGAAACACCATATATTTT.

The table lists this clonotype with a few counts. The rearrangement links TRBV7-3 to TRBJ2-7, with TRBD2 matching 10 bases. This CDR3 is built from 15 residues. The germline CDR1 and CDR2 sequences are SGHTA and FQGTGA. Trimming took 3 bases from V and 7 from J; bases not matched to a gene: 9. This CDR3 reads CASSLTSGRVDEQYF. CDR3 DNA: TGTGCCAGCAGCTTGACGAGCGGGAGGGTTGATGAGCAGTACTTC.

This clonotype has a count of ten or more. The chain uses TRBV6-1 and TRBJ1-1, with D possibly matching TRBD1 (5 bases). Germline V gene lookup returns CDR1 MNHNS and CDR2 SASEGT. Between the trimmed V and J ends, which lost 2 bases and 10 bases, there was a span of 11 bases. The CDR3 length is 12 residues. CDR3 amino acids: CASSEFDSLAFF. The CDR3 DNA reads TGTGCCAGCAGTGAATTTGACAGCTTAGCTTTCTTT.

This clonotype was counted at least ten times. This sequence joins TRBV14 and TRBJ1-1; D is unresolved. Germline V gene sequence: CDR1 SGHDN, CDR2 FVKESK. Trimming removed 0 bases from V and 0 bases from J, with 8 bases in between. There are 15 residues in the CDR3. The CDR3 region has the DNA TGTGCCAGCAGCCAAGATTTAGGCATGAACACTGAAGCTTTCTTT. Protein: CASSQDLGMNTEAFF.

The chain carries TRBV28 and TRBJ1-5, with 8 nucleotides matching TRBD1. Germline CDR1 is MDHEN and CDR2 is SYDVKM. V was pared by 7 bases and J by 1 base, with 9 bases of the junction left unmatched. This CDR3 has 16 amino acids. In DNA, the CDR3 is TGTGCCAGCAACCCTCTGGGACAGGCCAGCAATCAGCCCCAGCATTTT. This codes for CASNPLGQASNQPQHF.

This clonotype was recorded many times. The V gene is TRBV29-1, the J gene TRBJ2-5; 8 bases match TRBD1. Germline V gene data show CDR1 as SQVTM and CDR2 as ANQGSEA. This CDR3 is 13 amino acids long. With V trimmed by 5 bases and J by 5 bases, 7 bases remained unmatched. This CDR3 reads CSVRPGGMETQYF. In nucleotides, the CDR3 is TGCAGCGTTCGCCCAGGGGGCATGGAGACCCAGTACTTC.

This chain connects TRBV12-3 or TRBV12-4 to TRBJ2-7, with 8 bases lining up with TRBD1. The CDR3 loop spans 12 amino acids. The J segment lost 8 bases and the V segment lost 4 bases, leaving 4 bases of the junction unmatched. The CDR3 here is CASSSHRGKQYF. For the CDR3, the DNA is TGTGCCAGCAGTTCGCACAGGGGGAAGCAGTACTTC.

The chain couples TRBV6-2 or TRBV6-3 to TRBJ1-3, with no clear D. This CDR3 comprises 17 residues. V dropped 0 bases and J dropped 4 bases, with 16 bases sitting between them. Germline V lookup: CDR1 MNHEY, CDR2 SVGEGT. This CDR3 reads CASSYSWTARYGNTIYF. Written as DNA, the CDR3 is TGTGCCAGCAGTTACTCGTGGACGGCTCGTTACGGAAACACCATATATTTT.

The chain has TRBV29-1 and TRBJ1-1, with D perhaps matching TRBD1 (6 bases). V dropped 4 bases and J dropped 2 bases, with 8 bases sitting between them. This CDR3 region has 12 residues. Germline V gene sequence: CDR1 SQVTM, CDR2 ANQGSEA. The DNA of the CDR3 is TGCAGCGTTGGAGGGGGAAACACTGAAGCTTTCTTT. Its translation is CSVGGGNTEAFF.

This clonotype was observed a handful of times. A read error may be the cause here, since a much bigger clone is one base away. Here the CDR3 DNA reads TGTGCCAGCAGTTTAGCGGCCGGGAACAATCAGCCCCAGTATTTT. This encodes CASSLAAGNNQPQYF. The chain links TRBV12-3 or TRBV12-4 to TRBJ1-5; perhaps TRBD2 as D (5 bases). The J call may be faulty, since TRBJ2-3 better matches the DNA end. The CDR3 runs to 15 residues.